Below are 29 T cell receptor beta chains sequenced from a single sample in a study of CD8+ T cells in alopecia areata. Extraction of RNA preceded its reverse transcription into cDNA, which served as the sequencing template. Using immunoSEQ multiplex PCR, the repertoire was profiled, and TCRdb retains in-frame clones only, with some absent. The sample includes about 150,000 clones, around 62% of them seen just once. Sequencing input: CD8+ T cells sorted from blood. The receptors here all came from a human donor in good health.

V gene TRBV30 combines with J gene TRBJ1-3; 9 bases fit TRBD1. The assigned J gene may be wrong: the sequence end matches TRBJ2-2 better. Germline CDR1 reads GTSNPN; CDR2 reads SVGIG (reference sequence). The CDR3 runs to 19 residues. CDR3 DNA sequence: TGTGCCCTCCTGGAACTATCCACCGGGACAGGGAAGTTCCCCGGGGAGCTGTTTTTT. It encodes CALLELSTGTGKFPGELFF.

This chain uses TRBV4-1 with TRBJ2-1; TRBD1 agrees at 10 bases. This CDR3 has 15 residues. V lost 1 base to trimming and J lost 6 bases; unmatched junction nucleotides: 3. CDR1 MGHRA and CDR2 YSYEKL come from the germline V gene. CDR3 sequence reads: CASSQGQGAINEQFF. CDR3 coding DNA: TGCGCCAGCAGCCAAGGACAGGGGGCGATCAATGAGCAGTTCTTC.

The chain is built from TRBV15 and TRBJ2-7, with D hard to call. The V gene lost 3 bases and the J gene lost 4 bases, with 7 bases spanning the gap. The CDR3 loop spans 12 amino acids. Germline CDR1 is LNHNV and CDR2 is YYDKDF (reference sequence). In DNA, the CDR3 is TGTGCCACCAGCAGGAACGGGTACGAGCAGTACTTC. Translated: CATSRNGYEQYF.

The chain employs TRBV7-6 and TRBJ1-4; 7 nucleotides agree with TRBD1. This CDR3 comprises 14 residues. Germline assignment: CDR1 SGHVS and CDR2 FNYEAQ. V shed 5 bases and J 7 bases; nucleotides not matched to a gene: 7. The CDR3 loop is CASSTGTGVEKLFF. In DNA, the CDR3 is TGTGCCAGCAGCACCGGTACAGGGGTTGAAAAACTGTTTTTT.

The V and J genes are TRBV29-1 and TRBJ1-1; the D is unclear. The ends were cut back, 6 bases at V and 1 base at J, with 12 bases in the middle. CDR1 SQVTM and CDR2 ANQGSEA come from the germline V gene. This CDR3 is 13 amino acids long. The CDR3 loop reads CSVFKRGNTEAFF. The DNA of the CDR3 is TGCAGCGTGTTTAAGCGGGGGAACACTGAAGCTTTCTTT.

The chain recombines TRBV11-2 with TRBJ2-1; D ambiguous. The CDR3 spans 13 residues. CDR1 and CDR2 (germline): SGHAT, FQNNGV. V dropped 0 bases and J dropped 4 bases, with 4 bases sitting between them. The CDR3 region is CASSLEGYNEQFF. DNA for the CDR3: TGTGCCAGCAGCTTAGAAGGGTACAATGAGCAGTTCTTC. The variable domain in full, with the rest retrieved from reference TRBV11-2 and TRBJ2-1, is EAGVAQSPRYKIIEKRQSVAFWCNPISGHATLYWYQQILGQGPKLLIQFQNNGVVDDSQLPKDRFSAERLKGVDSTLKIQPAKLEDSAVYLCASSLEGYNEQFFGPGTRLTVL.

The V gene is TRBV23-1, the J gene TRBJ2-2; D gene ambiguous. TRBV23-1 is assigned to the ORF class and has an uncertain function. The CDR3 length is 17 residues. V lost 3 bases, J lost 6 bases, and 20 bases lay in between. The CDR3 loop is CASSHRVAEVGSGELFF. The CDR3 coding sequence is TGCGCCAGCAGTCATCGCGTGGCCGAAGTAGGGTCCGGGGAGCTGTTTTTT.

The J gene is TRBJ2-2, the V gene TRBV9; a weak D match, TRBD1 (5 bases). This CDR3 spans 12 amino acids. Germline CDR1 is SGDLS and CDR2 is YYNGEE. Trimming stripped 4 bases from V and 6 bases from J, with 7 bases between. The CDR3 region has the DNA TGTGCCAGCAGCCAGGGCTCCGGGGAGCTGTTTTTT. This encodes CASSQGSGELFF.

The V gene is TRBV29-1, the J gene TRBJ2-1; possibly TRBD1 or TRBD2 for D (5 bases each). Germline CDR1 and CDR2: SQVTM and ANQGSEA. CDR3 length equals 10 residues. The germline V and J ends were trimmed by 6 bases and 7 bases, with 7 bases remaining between them. The DNA for the CDR3 is TGCAGCGTGGGGGAGAATGAGCAGTTCTTC. Protein: CSVGENEQFF.

The V gene is TRBV5-6, the J gene TRBJ2-1; 8 nucleotides align to TRBD2. Germline assignment: CDR1 SGHDT and CDR2 YYEEEE. The CDR3 has 14 amino acids. The trim removed 1 base at V and 6 bases at J, leaving 3 bases unmatched. Here the CDR3 reads CASSLREGLNEQFF. CDR3 sequence (DNA): TGTGCCAGCAGCTTGCGGGAGGGCCTCAATGAGCAGTTCTTC.

A few counts support this clone. The rearrangement links TRBV27 to TRBJ2-7, with D hard to call. The V and J ends lost 6 bases and 6 bases respectively, with 9 bases between them. Germline CDR1 is MNHEY and CDR2 is SMNVEV (reference sequence). This CDR3 is built from 11 residues. CDR3 residues: CASRVGREQYF. Written as DNA, the CDR3 is TGTGCCAGCAGGGTAGGCCGCGAGCAGTACTTC.

This clone was seen only a few times. The V and J genes are TRBV5-6 and TRBJ2-5; D not certain. The J call is doubtful: the DNA matches TRBJ2-7 better. The CDR3 sequence is 14 residues long. Germline V gives CDR1 SGHDT, CDR2 YYEEEE. In nucleotides, the CDR3 is TGTGCCAGCAGGACGGGTTCTAACTCCTACGAGCAGTACTTC. This sequence encodes CASRTGSNSYEQYF.

This clone showed up just a few times. The chain carries TRBV29-1 and TRBJ2-3; 9 positions match TRBD2. The length of the CDR3 is 14 residues. Germline CDR1 is SQVTM and CDR2 is ANQGSEA. The trim removed 4 bases at V and 2 bases at J, leaving 4 bases unmatched. DNA of the CDR3: TGCAGCGTTGCCGCGGGAGGGTCCACAGATACGCAGTATTTT. Translated: CSVAAGGSTDTQYF.

The chain carries TRBV5-6 and TRBJ2-7, with D possibly matching TRBD1 (6 bases). This CDR3 has 14 residues. Trimming removed 7 bases at V and 0 bases at J, with 14 bases between. The germline gives CDR1 SGHDT, CDR2 YYEEEE. The CDR3 region is CASQPRDTSYEQYF. The CDR3 bases are TGTGCCAGCCAACCCCGGGACACCTCCTACGAGCAGTACTTC. The whole variable domain, remainder taken from reference TRBV5-6 and TRBJ2-7, is DAGVTQSPTHLIKTRGQQVTLRCSPKSGHDTVSWYQQALGQGPQFIFQYYEEEERQRGNFPDRFSGHQFPNYSSELNVNALLLGDSALYLCASQPRDTSYEQYFGPGTRLTVT.

Worth noting for this clone: Other DNA sequences in this specimen translate into the identical CDR3. This sequence joins TRBV27 and TRBJ2-1, with 8 bases identical to TRBD2. Per germline, CDR1 MNHEY and CDR2 SMNVEV (reference sequence). This CDR3 is 14 amino acids long. Germline trimming cut 5 bases from V and 1 base from J; bases unmatched to any gene: 1. The CDR3 DNA sequence: TGTGCCAGCAGTACTAGCGGATCCTACAATGAGCAGTTCTTC. Translated: CASSTSGSYNEQFF.

J is TRBJ2-7 and V is TRBV6-6; 11 nucleotides agree with TRBD2. Trimming removed 0 bases from V and 3 bases from J; junction bases left unmatched: 4. The CDR3 extends over 16 amino acids. The germline gives CDR1 MNHNY, CDR2 SVGAGI (reference sequence). The CDR3 is CASSYSSGLADYEQYF. The CDR3 bases are TGTGCCAGCAGTTACTCTTCGGGACTAGCGGACTACGAGCAGTACTTC.

This chain links TRBV28 with TRBJ2-1, with 8 bases lining up with TRBD2. The V and J ends lost 6 bases and 7 bases, in that order; junction bases with no gene match: 5. Germline loops: CDR1 MDHEN, CDR2 SYDVKM. CDR3 length: 13 residues. The CDR3 region is CASSSSGGNEQFF. The CDR3 region has the DNA TGTGCCAGCAGCTCCTCGGGGGGGAATGAGCAGTTCTTC.

The V and J genes are TRBV30 and TRBJ2-7; D might be TRBD2 (5 bases). CDR1 is GTSNPN, CDR2 SVGIG, per germline (reference sequence). CDR3 length: 13 residues. Trimming removed 5 bases from V and 4 bases from J, with 15 bases in between. CDR3 loop: CAWVGIGGYEQYF. CDR3 DNA sequence: TGTGCCTGGGTGGGAATTGGAGGTTACGAGCAGTACTTC.

This chain uses TRBV5-1 with TRBJ2-3; 10 bases match TRBD1. Germline CDR1 and CDR2: SGHRS and YFSETQ. The CDR3 spans 15 residues. Losses at the gene ends were 0 bases for V and 7 bases for J; bases not matched to a gene: 5. DNA of the CDR3: TGCGCCAGCAGCTTGGAGGGACAGGGGAAAAATACGCAGTATTTT. Translation: CASSLEGQGKNTQYF.

Points on this clone: The germline gene is not matched at one end of the junction; a read error may be the cause. The chain recombines TRBV7-7 with TRBJ1-1; D is undetermined. This CDR3 is 11 amino acids long. CDR1 is SSHAT, CDR2 FNYEAQ, per germline (reference sequence). This CDR3 is CASSPGIKAFF. CDR3 DNA sequence: TGTGCTAGCAGCCCGGGGATTAAGGCTTTCTTT.

The chain is built from TRBV4-1 and TRBJ2-7, with D unresolved. There are 13 residues in the CDR3. Germline-derived CDR1 and CDR2 are MGHRA and YSYEKL. Trimming removed 1 base at V and 3 bases at J, with 7 bases between. The CDR3 bases are TGCGCCAGCAGCCAAGGAGGAAACTACGAGCAGTACTTC. It is translated as CASSQGGNYEQYF.

The chain recombines TRBV27 with TRBJ1-2; no clear D gene. V was shortened by 6 bases and J by 1 base, with 9 bases between the two germline ends. The CDR3 is made up of 13 amino acids. Germline CDR1 is MNHEY and CDR2 is SMNVEV (reference sequence). CDR3 sequence (DNA): TGTGCCAGCAGGCCAACCGGTAACTATGGCTACACCTTC. This sequence encodes CASRPTGNYGYTF.

This clone has only one observation. The chain uses TRBV9 and TRBJ2-7; 12 nucleotides match TRBD2. The CDR3 covers 14 residues. Germline lookup yields CDR1 SGDLS and CDR2 YYNGEE. J gave up 5 bases and V 3 bases, and 3 bases lay outside the gene matches. The CDR3 is CASSGLAGADEQYF. The CDR3 nucleotides are TGTGCCAGCAGCGGACTAGCGGGAGCAGACGAGCAGTACTTC.

The chain has TRBV19 and TRBJ1-1; D is undetermined. The V gene's germline CDR1 is LNHDA and CDR2 SQIVND (reference sequence). The length of the CDR3 is 11 residues. Trimming removed 11 bases at V and 8 bases at J, with 15 bases between. CDR3 in amino acids: CASVRADEAFF. Written as DNA, the CDR3 is TGTGCCTCTGTTAGGGCAGACGAAGCTTTCTTT.

The chain joins TRBV27 to TRBJ2-3; D is undetermined. With 2 bases removed from V and 2 bases from J, the gap between germline ends came to 8 bases. The CDR3 has 14 amino acids. Germline V gives CDR1 MNHEY, CDR2 SMNVEV (reference sequence). CDR3 bases: TGTGCCAGCAGTTTAGTGCCCTTCACAGATACGCAGTATTTT. Translation: CASSLVPFTDTQYF.

CDR3 sequence: CASTPGGSYGYTF. The CDR3 DNA reads as TGTGCCAGCACTCCCGGGGGGAGCTATGGCTACACCTTC. This chain joins TRBV7-9 and TRBJ1-2; D is perhaps TRBD1 (5 bases). The germline gives CDR1 SEHNR, CDR2 FQNEAQ (reference sequence). This CDR3 comprises 13 residues. Trimming left V 7 bases short and J 4 bases short, with 13 bases between.

CDR3 residues: CASSLYILRAQGAGGANVLTF. CDR3 nucleotide sequence: TGCGCCAGCAGCTTGTACATCCTACGGGCACAGGGGGCAGGTGGGGCCAACGTCCTGACTTTC. The genes are TRBV5-1 and TRBJ2-6; TRBD1 matches 9 bases. The V gene's germline CDR1 is SGHRS and CDR2 YFSETQ. CDR3 size: 21 residues. V was clipped by 1 base and J by 3 bases; unmatched bases: 17. The variable domain in full, completed from reference TRBV5-1 and TRBJ2-6, reads KAGVTQTPRYLIKTRGQQVTLSCSPISGHRSVSWYQQTPGQGLQFLFEYFSETQRNKGNFPGRFSGRQFSNSRSEMNVSTLELGDSALYLCASSLYILRAQGAGGANVLTFGAGSRLTVL.

V gene TRBV9 combines with J gene TRBJ2-3; TRBD2 matches 7 bases. CDR3 length equals 16 residues. V lost 3 bases and J lost 2; bases outside the gene matches: 9. Germline loops: CDR1 SGDLS, CDR2 YYNGEE. The CDR3 bases are TGTGCCAGCAGCGCCTCGGGAGGCCTAGTCACAGATACGCAGTATTTT. It encodes CASSASGGLVTDTQYF. Full variable domain (missing parts from reference TRBV9 and TRBJ2-3): DSGVTQTPKHLITATGQRVTLRCSPRSGDLSVYWYQQSLDQGLQFLIQYYNGEERAKGNILERFSAQQFPDLHSELNLSSLELGDSALYFCASSASGGLVTDTQYFGPGTRLTVL.

The table lists this clone with many counts. The chain is built from TRBV4-2 and TRBJ1-5; 9 nucleotides agree with TRBD1. CDR1 is LGHNA and CDR2 is YNFKEQ in the germline V gene. CDR3 size: 16 residues. The trim removed 1 base at V and 6 bases at J, leaving 7 bases unmatched. The CDR3 region has the DNA TGTGCCAGCAGCCAAGGACAGGGGGAAATAGTTCAGCCCCAGCATTTT. Protein product: CASSQGQGEIVQPQHF.